Listed here are 28 T cell receptor beta chains from one sample, sequenced in a study of response to subunit inactivated influenza vaccine. In TCRdb, the RT-PCR reads were re-called with MiXCR into one record per CDR3 protein. The table includes roughly 760,000 distinct CDR3 sequences, 20% to 25% detected once. The material sequenced was PBMCs from blood, taken 4 to 6 days after vaccination. Receptor source: a man aged 45 to 65 who received an inactivated influenza vaccine.

The rearrangement uses TRBV5-1 and TRBJ2-5; TRBD2 agrees at 7 bases. The CDR3 runs 15 residues. V lost 0 bases to trimming and J lost 7 bases; unmatched junction nucleotides: 9. CDR1 is SGHRS, CDR2 YFSETQ, per germline. The CDR3 nucleotides are TGCGCCAGCAGCTTGGAGCGGGGTCAAGTCTGGACCCAGTACTTC. Translation: CASSLERGQVWTQYF. The variable domain in full, completed from reference TRBV5-1 and TRBJ2-5, reads KAGVTQTPRYLIKTRGQQVTLSCSPISGHRSVSWYQQTPGQGLQFLFEYFSETQRNKGNFPGRFSGRQFSNSRSEMNVSTLELGDSALYLCASSLERGQVWTQYFGPGTRLLVL.

The gene calls are TRBV15 and TRBJ1-4; TRBD1 aligns across 8 bases. Looked up from germline, CDR1 is LNHNV and CDR2 is YYDKDF (reference sequence). The J segment lost 5 bases and the V segment lost 7 bases, leaving 6 bases of the junction unmatched. The CDR3 sequence is 14 residues long. The CDR3 DNA is TGTGCCACCACCCTGGACAGGGAGAATGAAAAACTGTTTTTT. Translation gives CATTLDRENEKLFF.

J is TRBJ1-2 and V is TRBV4-3, with TRBD1 matching over 7 bases. Germline lookup yields CDR1 LGHNA and CDR2 YSLEER. This CDR3 spans 16 amino acids. Trimming at V came to 0 bases and at J to 1 base, leaving 5 bases not matched to a gene. The CDR3 DNA is TGCGCCAGCAGCCAAGACCGGGACAGAATTAACTATGGCTACACCTTC. Residues: CASSQDRDRINYGYTF.

This clonotype was detected a few times. This chain links TRBV7-9 with TRBJ2-7; perhaps TRBD2 as D (5 bases). The CDR3 sequence is 14 residues long. CDR1 is SEHNR, CDR2 FQNEAQ, per germline (reference sequence). Deletions cut 1 base from V and 2 bases from J, with 9 bases between. Written as DNA, the CDR3 is TGTGCCAGCAGCTTAGGGGAGAGGACCTACGAGCAGTACTTC. This translates into CASSLGERTYEQYF.

This chain joins TRBV7-2 and TRBJ2-7; no clear D gene. CDR3 length equals 14 residues. Trimming removed 3 bases from V and 3 bases from J, with 12 bases in between. Germline V gene data show CDR1 as SGHTA and CDR2 as FQGNSA. CDR3 protein: CASSFVLFLYEQYF. CDR3 sequence (DNA): TGTGCCAGCAGCTTTGTGTTATTTCTCTACGAGCAGTACTTC.

This clonotype has just a few counts. The V call is TRBV7-9, the J call TRBJ1-6; a weak D match, TRBD1 (6 bases). Germline CDR1 reads SEHNR; CDR2 reads FQNEAQ (reference sequence). The CDR3 is 16 residues long. The germline V and J ends were trimmed by 4 bases and 9 bases, with 19 bases remaining between them. For the CDR3, the DNA is TGTGCCAGCAGCTACGGGACCTTAACACAGGGTTCACCCCTCCACTTT. Translating it yields CASSYGTLTQGSPLHF.

V usage is TRBV5-1 and J usage is TRBJ2-5; 7 bases match TRBD2. With 0 bases clipped from V and 0 bases from J, the junction kept 2 bases outside the gene matches. CDR3 size: 15 residues. The germline V gene encodes CDR1 SGHRS and CDR2 YFSETQ. CDR3 nucleotides: TGCGCCAGCAGCTTGGAGCGGGGTGACCAAGAGACCCAGTACTTC. As protein: CASSLERGDQETQYF.

This clonotype was picked up a small number of times. V is TRBV12-3 or TRBV12-4 and J is TRBJ2-4; D unresolved. With 3 bases removed from V and 8 bases from J, the gap between germline ends came to 8 bases. There are 12 residues in the CDR3. In DNA, the CDR3 is TGTGCCAGCAGTTTTGGATCAGACATTCAGTACTTC. Its translation: CASSFGSDIQYF.

This clonotype turned up a few times. This rearrangement joins TRBV7-9 to TRBJ2-3; TRBD2 agrees at 8 bases. Germline V gene lookup returns CDR1 SEHNR and CDR2 FQNEAQ (reference sequence). Trimming removed 6 bases from V and 1 base from J; junction bases left unmatched: 12. CDR3 length: 17 residues. The chain's CDR3 is CASSANSGARGTDTQYF. The CDR3 nucleotides are TGTGCCAGCAGTGCTAATAGCGGGGCCCGGGGCACAGATACGCAGTATTTT.

V usage is TRBV6-2 or TRBV6-3 and J usage is TRBJ2-1; D may be TRBD2 (6 bases). From germline, CDR1 is MNHEY and CDR2 SVGEGT. The CDR3 totals 14 residues. V dropped 8 bases and J dropped 0 bases, with 11 bases sitting between them. Here the CDR3 reads CASGGAPSYNEQFF. The DNA for the CDR3 is TGTGCCAGCGGAGGGGCCCCCTCCTACAATGAGCAGTTCTTC.

The rearrangement uses TRBV12-3 or TRBV12-4 and TRBJ2-2; D gene ambiguous. The CDR3 has 16 amino acids. Trimming took off 4 bases at V and 0 bases at J, with 12 bases between the two ends. The CDR3 loop is CASSSDGRSNTGELFF. DNA for the CDR3: TGTGCCAGCAGTTCGGACGGGCGGTCGAACACCGGGGAGCTGTTTTTT.

The CDR3 bases are TGTGCCAGCAGCTTGGGTAGCACGACCTATGGCTACACCTTC. It yields the protein CASSLGSTTYGYTF. The chain has TRBV7-2 and TRBJ1-2, with unresolved D. The germline V gene encodes CDR1 SGHTA and CDR2 FQGNSA. Trimming pared 3 bases from V and 4 bases from J, leaving 12 bases between. This CDR3 has 14 residues.

This clonotype was recorded a few times. V usage is TRBV6-6 and J usage is TRBJ1-2; D ambiguous. CDR3 length: 13 amino acids. The germline CDR1 and CDR2 sequences are MNHNY and SVGAGI (reference sequence). The ends were cut back, 4 bases at V and 5 bases at J, with 11 bases in the middle. CDR3: CASSSPQLYGYTF. CDR3 in DNA: TGTGCCAGCAGTTCCCCCCAACTGTATGGCTACACCTTC.

The chain is built from TRBV7-8 and TRBJ2-1, with 11 bases identical to TRBD2. V lost 3 bases to trimming and J lost 2 bases; unmatched junction nucleotides: 9. This CDR3 is 18 amino acids long. Germline CDR1 is SGHVS and CDR2 is FQNEAQ. The CDR3 region is CASSFRRGTSGTYNEQFF. The CDR3 DNA sequence: TGTGCCAGCAGCTTCAGGCGGGGGACTAGCGGCACCTACAATGAGCAGTTCTTC.

The chain links TRBV15 to TRBJ2-7; D uncertain. The CDR3 has 11 amino acids. Trimming pared 5 bases from V and 5 bases from J, leaving 7 bases between. The germline V gene has CDR1 LNHNV and CDR2 YYDKDF (reference sequence). CDR3 residues: CATSSQHEQYF. CDR3 coding DNA: TGTGCCACCAGCTCCCAGCACGAGCAGTACTTC.

The chain employs TRBV11-2 and TRBJ1-1; D uncertain. The germline CDR1 and CDR2 sequences are SGHAT and FQNNGV. The CDR3 is 13 amino acids. V was clipped by 3 bases and J by 6 bases, with 11 bases between them. This chain's CDR3 is CASSLGVSPEAFF. For the CDR3, the DNA is TGTGCCAGCAGCTTGGGCGTTTCCCCTGAAGCTTTCTTT.

The table lists this clonotype with many counts. The chain links TRBV5-1 to TRBJ2-7, with a weak D call TRBD1 (5 bases). The V and J ends lost 2 bases and 0 bases respectively, with 9 bases between them. The CDR3 runs to 14 residues. Germline CDR1 is SGHRS and CDR2 is YFSETQ. In nucleotides, the CDR3 is TGCGCCAGCAGCTTCGACAGCTACTCCTACGAGCAGTACTTC. As protein: CASSFDSYSYEQYF. Full variable domain (remainder filled in from reference TRBV5-1 and TRBJ2-7): KAGVTQTPRYLIKTRGQQVTLSCSPISGHRSVSWYQQTPGQGLQFLFEYFSETQRNKGNFPGRFSGRQFSNSRSEMNVSTLELGDSALYLCASSFDSYSYEQYFGPGTRLTVT.

This clonotype was seen more than once but under ten times. The chain is built from TRBV12-3 or TRBV12-4 and TRBJ1-1; D call uncertain. V lost 6 bases and J lost 1, with 15 bases in between. This CDR3 region has 15 residues. The DNA of the CDR3 is TGTGCCAGCAGCCACCCCGGCAGCTGGAACACTGAAGCTTTCTTT. Its translation: CASSHPGSWNTEAFF.

This sequence joins TRBV5-1 and TRBJ2-2; unclear D gene. Trimming stripped 1 base from V and 6 bases from J, with 13 bases between. Germline lookup yields CDR1 SGHRS and CDR2 YFSETQ. The CDR3 covers 15 residues. This CDR3 reads CASSLSPSYAGELFF. The CDR3 DNA is TGCGCCAGCAGCTTGAGTCCTTCATACGCCGGGGAGCTGTTTTTT.

This clonotype has a count of ten or more. The chain joins TRBV6-1 to TRBJ2-7; TRBD1 matches at 9 bases. J gave up 5 bases and V 2 bases, and 13 bases lay outside the gene matches. Germline V gene data show CDR1 as MNHNS and CDR2 as SASEGT. This CDR3 has 17 amino acids. The CDR3 reads CASSEPLRNRGRHEQYF. CDR3 nucleotides: TGTGCCAGCAGTGAACCACTGAGGAACAGGGGGCGCCACGAGCAGTACTTC.

This clonotype occurred a few times. This sequence may be a read error, since a much larger clone differs from it by one base. V usage is TRBV12-3 or TRBV12-4 and J usage is TRBJ2-1; D gene unclear. This CDR3 contains 10 residues. Trimming took off 6 bases at V and 6 bases at J, with 3 bases between the two ends. The CDR3 coding sequence is TGTGCCAGCAGACTCAATGAGCAGTTCTTC. Translating it yields CASRLNEQFF.

This clonotype was seen a handful of times. The chain combines TRBV7-9 with TRBJ2-5; TRBD2 matches at 8 bases. Germline trimming cut 5 bases from V and 1 base from J; bases unmatched to any gene: 3. Looked up from germline, CDR1 is SEHNR and CDR2 is FQNEAQ (reference sequence). CDR3 length equals 14 residues. The CDR3 DNA is TGTGCCAGCAGCATGAGCGGGGGCCAAGAGACCCAGTACTTC. Its protein is CASSMSGGQETQYF.

This clonotype was seen only a few times. CDR3 loop: CSSRGNTGELFF. CDR3 coding DNA: TGCAGTTCACGGGGGAACACCGGGGAGCTGTTTTTT. The chain has TRBV29-1 and TRBJ2-2; weak D call: TRBD2 (5 bases). Looked up from germline, CDR1 is SQVTM and CDR2 is ANQGSEA. The CDR3 has 12 amino acids.

This clonotype has more than one count but fewer than ten. The gene calls are TRBV6-5 and TRBJ2-7; TRBD1 is a possible D gene (6 bases). V was shortened by 2 bases and J by 0 bases, with 14 bases between the two germline ends. Germline loops: CDR1 MNHEY, CDR2 SVGAGI. This CDR3 is 16 amino acids long. The CDR3 loop reads CASSYHGTPSSYEQYF. DNA of the CDR3: TGTGCCAGCAGTTACCACGGGACACCCTCCTCCTACGAGCAGTACTTC.

This clonotype was observed at least ten times. This chain connects TRBV20-1 to TRBJ1-2; possible D gene TRBD1, 6 bases. The germline CDR1 and CDR2 sequences are DFQATT and SNEGSKA (reference sequence). The CDR3 consists of 13 residues. V was trimmed by 3 bases and J by 0 bases, leaving 8 bases between them. Written as DNA, the CDR3 is TGCAGTGCTAGGGACAGAGCTAACTATGGCTACACCTTC. As protein: CSARDRANYGYTF.

This clonotype was recorded many times. V gene TRBV6-2 or TRBV6-3 combines with J gene TRBJ2-1, with no clear D. V lost 6 bases to trimming and J lost 6 bases, with 6 bases between them. This CDR3 is built from 11 residues. Germline CDR1 is MNHEY and CDR2 is SVGEGT. The CDR3 sequence: CASSPGNEQFF. Written as DNA, the CDR3 is TGTGCCAGCAGCCCGGGCAATGAGCAGTTCTTC.

This clonotype was observed a few times. This rearrangement joins TRBV6-2 or TRBV6-3 to TRBJ2-7; 14 bases are shared with TRBD2. CDR3 length: 17 amino acids. CDR1 MNHEY and CDR2 SVGEGT come from the germline V gene. The trim removed 7 bases at V and 5 bases at J, leaving 13 bases unmatched. The CDR3 sequence: CASTRGTSGRVKHEQYF. Written as DNA, the CDR3 is TGTGCCAGCACCAGGGGGACTAGCGGGAGAGTCAAACACGAGCAGTACTTC.

The chain carries TRBV3-1 and TRBJ2-6; the D is unclear. In germline, CDR1 is LGHDT, CDR2 YNNKEL (reference sequence). Trimming cost V 2 bases and J 4 bases, with 6 bases left between them. CDR3 length: 14 residues. The CDR3 spells CASSQRPGANVLTF. As DNA, the CDR3 is TGTGCCAGCAGCCAAAGGCCGGGGGCCAACGTCCTGACTTTC.